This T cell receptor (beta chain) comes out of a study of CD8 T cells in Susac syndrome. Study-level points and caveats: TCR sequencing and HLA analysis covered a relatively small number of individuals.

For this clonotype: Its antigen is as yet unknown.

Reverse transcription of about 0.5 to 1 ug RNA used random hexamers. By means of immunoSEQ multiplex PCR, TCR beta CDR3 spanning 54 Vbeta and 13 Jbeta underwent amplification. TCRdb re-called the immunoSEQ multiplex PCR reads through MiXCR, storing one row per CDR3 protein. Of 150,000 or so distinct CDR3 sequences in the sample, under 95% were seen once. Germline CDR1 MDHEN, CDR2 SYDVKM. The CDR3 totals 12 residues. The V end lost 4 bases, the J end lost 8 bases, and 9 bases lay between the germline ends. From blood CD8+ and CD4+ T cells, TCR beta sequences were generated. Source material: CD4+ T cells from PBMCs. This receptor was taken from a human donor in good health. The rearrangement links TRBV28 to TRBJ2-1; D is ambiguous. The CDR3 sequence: CASSSPWDEQFF. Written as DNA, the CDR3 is TGTGCCAGCAGTTCCCCCTGGGATGAGCAGTTCTTC.